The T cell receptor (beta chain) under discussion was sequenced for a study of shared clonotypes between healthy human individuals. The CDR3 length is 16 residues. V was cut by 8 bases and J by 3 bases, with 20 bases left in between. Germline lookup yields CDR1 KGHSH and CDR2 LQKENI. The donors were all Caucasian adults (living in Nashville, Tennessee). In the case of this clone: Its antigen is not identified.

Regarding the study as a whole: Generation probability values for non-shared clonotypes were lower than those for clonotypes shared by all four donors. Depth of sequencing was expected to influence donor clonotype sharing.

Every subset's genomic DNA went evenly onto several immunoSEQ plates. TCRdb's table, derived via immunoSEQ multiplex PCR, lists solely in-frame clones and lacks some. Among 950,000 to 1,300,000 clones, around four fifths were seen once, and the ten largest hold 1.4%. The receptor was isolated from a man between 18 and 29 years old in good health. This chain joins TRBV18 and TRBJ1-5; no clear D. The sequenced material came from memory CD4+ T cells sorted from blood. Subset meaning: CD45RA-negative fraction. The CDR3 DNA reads TGTGCCAGCCCCGGTGGGCACGATCCGGACAATCAGCCCCAGCATTTT. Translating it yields CASPGGHDPDNQPQHF.